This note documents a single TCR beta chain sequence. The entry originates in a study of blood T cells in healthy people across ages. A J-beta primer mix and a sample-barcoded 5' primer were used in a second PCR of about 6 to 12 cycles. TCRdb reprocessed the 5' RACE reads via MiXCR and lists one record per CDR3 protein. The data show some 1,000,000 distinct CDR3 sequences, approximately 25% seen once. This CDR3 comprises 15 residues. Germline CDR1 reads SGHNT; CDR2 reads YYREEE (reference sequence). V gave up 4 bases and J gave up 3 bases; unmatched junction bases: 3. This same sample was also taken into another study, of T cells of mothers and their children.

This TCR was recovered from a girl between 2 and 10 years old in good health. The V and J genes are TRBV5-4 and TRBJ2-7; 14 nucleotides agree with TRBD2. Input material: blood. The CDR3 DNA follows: TGTGCCAGCAGCATGGGACTAGCGGGAGTCTACGAGCAGTACTTC. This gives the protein CASSMGLAGVYEQYF.